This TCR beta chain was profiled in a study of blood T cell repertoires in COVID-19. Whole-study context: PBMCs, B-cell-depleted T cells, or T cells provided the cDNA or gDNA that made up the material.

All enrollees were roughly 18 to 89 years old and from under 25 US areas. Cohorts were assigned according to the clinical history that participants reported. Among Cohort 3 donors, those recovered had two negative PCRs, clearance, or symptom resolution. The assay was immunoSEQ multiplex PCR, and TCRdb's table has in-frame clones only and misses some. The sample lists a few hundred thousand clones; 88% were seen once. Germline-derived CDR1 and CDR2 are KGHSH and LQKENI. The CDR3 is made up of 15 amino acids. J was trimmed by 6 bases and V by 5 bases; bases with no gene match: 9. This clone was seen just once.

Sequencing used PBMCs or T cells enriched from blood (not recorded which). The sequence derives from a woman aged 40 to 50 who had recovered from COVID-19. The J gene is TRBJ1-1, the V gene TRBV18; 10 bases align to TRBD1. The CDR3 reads CASSKRQGADAEAFF. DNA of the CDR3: TGTGCCAGCTCAAAAAGACAGGGGGCGGACGCTGAAGCTTTCTTT.